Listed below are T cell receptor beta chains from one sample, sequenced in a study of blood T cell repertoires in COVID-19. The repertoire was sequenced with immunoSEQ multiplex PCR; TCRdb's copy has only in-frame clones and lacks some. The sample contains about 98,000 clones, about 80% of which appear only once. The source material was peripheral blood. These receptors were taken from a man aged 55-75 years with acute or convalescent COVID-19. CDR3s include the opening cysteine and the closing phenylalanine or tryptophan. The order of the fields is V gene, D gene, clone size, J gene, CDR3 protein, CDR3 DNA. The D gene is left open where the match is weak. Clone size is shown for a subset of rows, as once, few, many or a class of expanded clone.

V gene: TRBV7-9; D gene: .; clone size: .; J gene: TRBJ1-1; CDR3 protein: CASHEGGNTEAFF; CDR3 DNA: TGTGCCAGCCACGAGGGTGGAAACACTGAAGCTTTCTTT
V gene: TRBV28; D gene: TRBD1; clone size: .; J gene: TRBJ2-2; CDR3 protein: CASSDRVSTGELFF; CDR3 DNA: TGTGCCAGCAGTGACAGGGTGAGCACCGGGGAGCTGTTTTTT
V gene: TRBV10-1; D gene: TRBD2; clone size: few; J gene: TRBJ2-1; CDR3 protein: CASSTLGAGGPDEQFF; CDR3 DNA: TGCGCCAGCAGTACCCTCGGAGCGGGAGGGCCTGATGAGCAGTTCTTC
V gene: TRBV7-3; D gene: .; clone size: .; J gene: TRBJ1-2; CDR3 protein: CASSLLTSFTGLHDGYTF; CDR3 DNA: TGTGCCAGCAGCCTGTTAACCTCTTTTACAGGCCTCCATGATGGCTACACCTTC
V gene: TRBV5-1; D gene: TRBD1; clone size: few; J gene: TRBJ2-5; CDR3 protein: CASSWVGQKETQYF; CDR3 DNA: TGCGCCAGCAGCTGGGTGGGACAGAAAGAGACCCAGTACTTC
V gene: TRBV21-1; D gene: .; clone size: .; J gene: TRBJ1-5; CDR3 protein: CAGTSEQGYSNQPQHF; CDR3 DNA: TGTGCCGGCACCTCTGAACAGGGGTATAGCAATCAGCCCCAGCATTTT
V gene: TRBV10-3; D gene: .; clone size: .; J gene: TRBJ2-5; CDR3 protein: CAISRAGQETQYF; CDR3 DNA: TGTGCCATCAGCAGGGCGGGACAAGAGACCCAGTACTTC
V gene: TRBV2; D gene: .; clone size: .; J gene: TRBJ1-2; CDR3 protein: CASGMGATYGYTF; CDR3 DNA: TGTGCCAGCGGCATGGGAGCGACGTATGGCTACACCTTC
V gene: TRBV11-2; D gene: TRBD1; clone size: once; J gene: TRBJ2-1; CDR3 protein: CASSARGQGGHNEQFF; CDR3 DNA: TGTGCCAGCAGCGCGCGGGGACAGGGGGGCCACAATGAGCAGTTCTTC
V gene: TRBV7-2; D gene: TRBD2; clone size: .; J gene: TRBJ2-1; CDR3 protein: CASSARTRSYNEQFF; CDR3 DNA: TGTGCCAGCAGCGCCCGGACTAGAAGCTACAATGAGCAGTTCTTC
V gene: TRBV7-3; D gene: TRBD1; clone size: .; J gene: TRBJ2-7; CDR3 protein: CASSPGQAQTYEQYF; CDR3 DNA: TGTGCCAGCAGTCCCGGACAGGCGCAAACCTACGAGCAGTACTTC
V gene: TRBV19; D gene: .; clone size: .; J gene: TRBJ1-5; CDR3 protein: CASSQGNQPQHF; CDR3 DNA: TGTGCCAGTAGTCAGGGCAATCAGCCCCAGCATTTT
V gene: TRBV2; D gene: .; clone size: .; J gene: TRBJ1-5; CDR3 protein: CASSAVGGGNQPQHF; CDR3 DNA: TGTGCCAGCAGCGCCGTGGGAGGGGGCAATCAGCCCCAGCATTTT
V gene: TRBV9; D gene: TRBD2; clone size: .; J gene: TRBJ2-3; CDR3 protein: CASSVEGSGSLLDTQYF; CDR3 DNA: TGTGCCAGCAGCGTAGAAGGGAGCGGGAGCCTACTAGATACGCAGTATTTT
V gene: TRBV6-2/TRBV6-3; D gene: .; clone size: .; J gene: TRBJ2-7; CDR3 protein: CASSYSSGTNSYEQYF; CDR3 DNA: TGTGCCAGCAGTTACTCCTCTGGGACAAATTCCTACGAGCAGTACTTC
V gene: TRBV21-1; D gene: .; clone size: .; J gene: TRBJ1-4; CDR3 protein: CASSKDSSTGDNEKLFF; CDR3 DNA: TGTGCCAGCAGCAAAGACTCGTCGACAGGGGATAATGAAAAACTGTTTTTT
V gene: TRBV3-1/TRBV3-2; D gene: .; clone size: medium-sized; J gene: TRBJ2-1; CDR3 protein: CASSQGLISGNEQFF; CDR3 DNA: TGTGCCAGCAGCCAAGGTCTGATAAGCGGCAATGAGCAGTTCTTC
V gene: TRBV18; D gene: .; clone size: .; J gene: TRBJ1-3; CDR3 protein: CASSPPSGSGNTIYF; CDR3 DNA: TGTGCCAGCTCACCACCGTCAGGTTCTGGAAACACCATATATTTT
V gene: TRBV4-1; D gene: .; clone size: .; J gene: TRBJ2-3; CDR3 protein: CASSRSGVQSRVYADTQYF; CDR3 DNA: TGCGCCAGTAGCAGGAGCGGTGTACAAAGTCGGGTTTATGCAGATACGCAGTATTTT
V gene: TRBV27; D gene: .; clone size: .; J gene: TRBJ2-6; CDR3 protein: CASSLSPRAGSGANVLTF; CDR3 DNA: TGTGCCAGCAGTTTATCCCCCAGGGCAGGATCTGGGGCCAACGTCCTGACTTTC
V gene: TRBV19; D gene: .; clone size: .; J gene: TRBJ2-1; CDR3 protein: CASSIPGLTNNEQFF; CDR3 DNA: TGTGCCAGTAGTATACCGGGACTCACTAACAATGAGCAGTTCTTC
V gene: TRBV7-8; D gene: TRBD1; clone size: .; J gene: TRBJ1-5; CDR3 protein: CASSPQGQGGQPQHF; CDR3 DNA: TGTGCCAGCAGCCCACAGGGACAGGGGGGTCAGCCCCAGCATTTT
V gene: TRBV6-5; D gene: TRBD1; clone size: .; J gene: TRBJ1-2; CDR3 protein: CASSGTGSAYGYTF; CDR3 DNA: TGTGCCAGCAGCGGGACAGGTAGTGCCTATGGCTACACCTTC
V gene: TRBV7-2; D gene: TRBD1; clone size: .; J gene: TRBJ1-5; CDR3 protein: CASSLAPGTGDSNQPQHF; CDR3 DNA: TGTGCCAGCAGCTTAGCGCCCGGGACAGGGGATAGCAATCAGCCCCAGCATTTT
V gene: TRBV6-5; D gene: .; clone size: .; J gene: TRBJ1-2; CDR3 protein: CASSYSGGTNYGYTF; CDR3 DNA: TGTGCCAGCAGTTACTCGGGGGGGACAAACTATGGCTACACCTTC
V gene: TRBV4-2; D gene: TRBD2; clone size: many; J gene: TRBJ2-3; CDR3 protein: CASSPKLAGGPDTQYF; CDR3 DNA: TGTGCCAGCAGCCCAAAGCTAGCGGGGGGGCCAGATACGCAGTATTTT
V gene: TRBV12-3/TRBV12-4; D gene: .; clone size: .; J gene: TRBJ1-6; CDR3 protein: CASSFRASPLHF; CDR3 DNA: TGTGCCAGCAGTTTCCGAGCTTCACCCCTCCACTTT
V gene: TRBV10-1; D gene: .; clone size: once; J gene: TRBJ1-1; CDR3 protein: CASSDSRLSEAFF; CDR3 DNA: TGCGCCAGCAGCGATTCCCGATTGAGTGAAGCTTTCTTT
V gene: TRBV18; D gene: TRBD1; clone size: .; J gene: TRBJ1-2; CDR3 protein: CASSSGTESHGYTF; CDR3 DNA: TGTGCCAGCTCATCCGGGACAGAGTCGCATGGCTACACCTTC
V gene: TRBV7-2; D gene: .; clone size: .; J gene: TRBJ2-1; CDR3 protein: CASSLGQGLREQFF; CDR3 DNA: TGTGCCAGCAGCTTAGGGCAGGGGCTGAGGGAGCAGTTCTTC
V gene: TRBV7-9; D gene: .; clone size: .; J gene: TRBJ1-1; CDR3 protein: CAVMGGTEAFF; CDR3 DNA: TGTGCCGTAATGGGGGGCACTGAAGCTTTCTTT
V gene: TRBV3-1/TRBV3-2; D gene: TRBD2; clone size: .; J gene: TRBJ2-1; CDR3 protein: CASTPMAGGNNEQFF; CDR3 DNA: TGTGCCAGCACCCCGATGGCGGGAGGGAACAATGAGCAGTTCTTC
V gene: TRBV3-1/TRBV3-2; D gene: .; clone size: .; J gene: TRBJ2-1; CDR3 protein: CASSPGPNEQFF; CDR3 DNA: TGTGCCAGCAGCCCCGGTCCAAATGAGCAGTTCTTC
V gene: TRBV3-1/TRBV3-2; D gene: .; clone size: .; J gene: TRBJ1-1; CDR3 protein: CASSQRERGTEAFF; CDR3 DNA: TGTGCCAGCAGCCAACGGGAGCGAGGCACTGAAGCTTTCTTT
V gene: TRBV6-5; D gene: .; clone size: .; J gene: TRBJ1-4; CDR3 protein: CAIRSGIKIEKLFF; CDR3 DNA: TGTGCCATCCGCTCGGGGATAAAAATTGAAAAACTGTTTTTT
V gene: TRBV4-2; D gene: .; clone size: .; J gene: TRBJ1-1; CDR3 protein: CASSQGQKNTEAFF; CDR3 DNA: TGTGCCAGCAGCCAAGGTCAGAAAAACACTGAAGCTTTCTTT
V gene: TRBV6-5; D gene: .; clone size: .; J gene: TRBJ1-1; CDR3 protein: CATPGSGYLNTEAFF; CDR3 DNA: TGTGCCACCCCTGGGTCAGGGTATTTGAACACTGAAGCTTTCTTT
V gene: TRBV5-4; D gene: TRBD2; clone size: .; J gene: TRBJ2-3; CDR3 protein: CASSGWLAGEGDTQYF; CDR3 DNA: TGTGCCAGCAGCGGGTGGCTAGCGGGAGAGGGCGATACGCAGTATTTT
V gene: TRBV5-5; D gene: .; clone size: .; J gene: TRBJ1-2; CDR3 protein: CASSLAGTSYGYTF; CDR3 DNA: TGTGCCAGCAGCTTGGCCGGGACATCCTATGGCTACACCTTC
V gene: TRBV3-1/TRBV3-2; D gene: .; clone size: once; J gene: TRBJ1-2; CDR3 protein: CASSPGTYGYTF; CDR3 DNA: TGTGCCAGCAGCCCCGGGACATATGGCTACACCTTC
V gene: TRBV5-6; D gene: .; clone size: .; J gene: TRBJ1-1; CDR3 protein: CASSLKDMNTEAFF; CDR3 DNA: TGTGCCAGCAGCTTGAAGGACATGAACACTGAAGCTTTCTTT
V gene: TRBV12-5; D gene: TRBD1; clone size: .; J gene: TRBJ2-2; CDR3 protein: CASGLFSTGDQTGELFF; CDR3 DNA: TGTGCTAGTGGTTTATTCTCTACAGGGGACCAAACCGGGGAGCTGTTTTTT
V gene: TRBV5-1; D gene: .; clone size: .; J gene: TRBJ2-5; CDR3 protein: CASSLASGETQYF; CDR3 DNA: TGCGCCAGCAGCTTGGCCTCGGGTGAGACCCAGTACTTC
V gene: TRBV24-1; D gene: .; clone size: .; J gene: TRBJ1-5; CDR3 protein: CATSVFRGAAEPQHF; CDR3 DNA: TGTGCCACCAGTGTTTTTCGCGGGGCGGCGGAGCCCCAGCATTTT
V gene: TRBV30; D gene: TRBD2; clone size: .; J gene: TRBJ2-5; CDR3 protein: CAFRTGGETQYF; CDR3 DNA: TGTGCCTTTCGGACCGGGGGGGAGACCCAGTACTTC
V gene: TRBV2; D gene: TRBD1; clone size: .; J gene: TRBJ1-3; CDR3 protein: CASNFEGAIGNTIYF; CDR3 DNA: TGTGCCAGCAACTTTGAGGGGGCGATTGGAAACACCATATATTTT
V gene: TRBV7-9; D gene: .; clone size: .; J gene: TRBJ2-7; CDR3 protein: CASSLLSGQNYEQYF; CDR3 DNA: TGTGCCAGCAGCTTACTTAGCGGACAAAACTACGAGCAGTACTTC
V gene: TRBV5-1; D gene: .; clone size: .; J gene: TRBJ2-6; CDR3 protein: CASSLKSGGGTNVLTF; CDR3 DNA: TGCGCCAGCAGCTTGAAGTCCGGTGGGGGGACCAACGTCCTGACTTTC
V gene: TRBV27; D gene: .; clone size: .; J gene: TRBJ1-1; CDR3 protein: CASSTALRGTEAFF; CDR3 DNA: TGTGCCAGCAGTACGGCCCTTCGGGGAACTGAAGCTTTCTTT
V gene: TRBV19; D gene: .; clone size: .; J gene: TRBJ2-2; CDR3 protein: CASRETVLRGELFF; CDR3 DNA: TGTGCCAGTAGAGAGACAGTGCTTAGGGGGGAGCTGTTTTTT
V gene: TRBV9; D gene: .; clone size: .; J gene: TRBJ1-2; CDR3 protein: CASSVGEARGDYGYTF; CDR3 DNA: TGTGCCAGCAGCGTAGGGGAGGCTCGGGGTGACTATGGCTACACCTTC
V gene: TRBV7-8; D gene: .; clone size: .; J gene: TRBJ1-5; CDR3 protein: CASSLGGGGLQPQHF; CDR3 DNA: TGTGCCAGCAGCTTAGGCGGGGGTGGGCTTCAGCCCCAGCATTTT
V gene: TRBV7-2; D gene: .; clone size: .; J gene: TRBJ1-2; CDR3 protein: CASSFDGANYGYTF; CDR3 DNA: TGTGCCAGCAGCTTCGACGGAGCTAACTATGGCTACACCTTC
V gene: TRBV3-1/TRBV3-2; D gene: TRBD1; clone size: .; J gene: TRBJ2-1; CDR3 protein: CASSPGQFYNEQFF; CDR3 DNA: TGTGCCAGCAGTCCGGGACAGTTCTACAATGAGCAGTTCTTC
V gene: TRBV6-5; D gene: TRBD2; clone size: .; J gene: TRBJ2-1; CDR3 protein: CASKDGGGDEQFF; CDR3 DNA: TGTGCCAGCAAGGACGGCGGGGGGGATGAGCAGTTCTTC
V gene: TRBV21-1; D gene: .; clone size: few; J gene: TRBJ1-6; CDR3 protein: CASSKNSGQGNSPLHF; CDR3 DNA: TGTGCCAGCAGCAAGAATTCGGGTCAGGGAAATTCACCCCTCCACTTT
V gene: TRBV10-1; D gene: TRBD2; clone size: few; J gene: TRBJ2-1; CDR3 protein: CASSETTSGRNEQFF; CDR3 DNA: TGCGCCAGCAGTGAGACGACTAGCGGGAGGAATGAGCAGTTCTTC
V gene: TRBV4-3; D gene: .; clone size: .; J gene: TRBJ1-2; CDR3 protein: CASSQEIQGFSGGYTF; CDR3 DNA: TGCGCCAGCAGCCAGGAAATTCAGGGTTTTTCGGGTGGCTACACCTTC
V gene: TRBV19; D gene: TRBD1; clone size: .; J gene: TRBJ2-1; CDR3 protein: CATRQGSSYNEQFF; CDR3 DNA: TGTGCCACGCGACAGGGGAGCTCCTACAATGAGCAGTTCTTC
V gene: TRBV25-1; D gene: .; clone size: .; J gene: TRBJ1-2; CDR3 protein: CASTEGVGQGNGYTF; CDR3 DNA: TGTGCCAGCACCGAAGGGGTGGGGCAGGGCAACGGCTACACCTTC